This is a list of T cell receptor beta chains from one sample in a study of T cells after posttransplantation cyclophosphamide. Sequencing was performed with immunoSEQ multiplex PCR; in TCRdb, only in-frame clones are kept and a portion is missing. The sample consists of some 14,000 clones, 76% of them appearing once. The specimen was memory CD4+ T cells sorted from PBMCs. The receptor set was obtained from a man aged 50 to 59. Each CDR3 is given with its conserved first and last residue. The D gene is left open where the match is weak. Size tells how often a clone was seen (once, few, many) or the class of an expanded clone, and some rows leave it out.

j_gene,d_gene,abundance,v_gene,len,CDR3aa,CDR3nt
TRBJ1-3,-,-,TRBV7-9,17,CASSPGGAGSGGNTIYF,TGTGCCAGCAGCCCCGGTGGGGCAGGGTCTGGTGGAAACACCATATATTTT
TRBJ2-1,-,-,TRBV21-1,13,CASRRQKLDEQFF,TGTGCCAGCAGGCGACAGAAGTTGGATGAGCAGTTCTTC
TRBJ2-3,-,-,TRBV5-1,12,CASSIREDTQYF,TGCGCCAGCAGCATCAGGGAAGATACGCAGTATTTT
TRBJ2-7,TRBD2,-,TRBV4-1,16,CASSRAGLVPNYEQYF,TGCGCCAGCAGCCGAGCCGGACTAGTCCCAAACTACGAGCAGTACTTC
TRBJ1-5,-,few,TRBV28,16,CASGLRDYRAKQPQHF,TGTGCCAGCGGATTGCGGGACTACCGGGCAAAACAGCCCCAGCATTTT
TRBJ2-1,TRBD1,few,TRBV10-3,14,CAIRGTGSYNEQFF,TGTGCCATCAGAGGGACAGGCTCCTACAATGAGCAGTTCTTC
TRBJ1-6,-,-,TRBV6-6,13,CASSSAGDSPLHF,TGTGCCAGCAGCTCCGCGGGGGATTCACCCCTCCACTTT
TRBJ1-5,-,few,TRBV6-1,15,CASILGVVSNQPQHF,TGTGCCAGCATATTAGGGGTCGTAAGCAATCAGCCCCAGCATTTT
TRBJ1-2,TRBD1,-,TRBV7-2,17,CASITKPGTASAGGYTF,TGTGCCAGTATAACCAAACCCGGGACAGCCTCCGCGGGGGGCTACACCTTC
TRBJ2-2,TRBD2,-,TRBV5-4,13,CASSSWRGLGLFF,TGTGCCAGCAGCTCCTGGCGGGGGTTGGGGCTGTTTTTT
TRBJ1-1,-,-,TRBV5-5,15,CASRNRNSGSTEAFF,TGTGCCAGCAGAAACAGAAACAGTGGGAGCACTGAAGCTTTCTTT
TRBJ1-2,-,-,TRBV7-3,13,CASSLTPRDGYTF,TGTGCCAGCAGCTTAACCCCCAGGGATGGCTACACCTTC
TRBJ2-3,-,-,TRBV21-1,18,CASSKRRGAEVDTDTQYF,TGTGCCAGCAGCAAACGTCGTGGAGCGGAAGTCGACACAGATACGCAGTATTTT
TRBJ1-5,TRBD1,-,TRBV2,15,CASRGQDWGNQPQHF,TGTGCCAGCAGGGGACAGGATTGGGGCAATCAGCCCCAGCATTTT
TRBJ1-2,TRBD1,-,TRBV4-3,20,CASSQEASTGWSNPIYGYTF,TGCGCCAGCAGCCAGGAGGCCTCGACAGGGTGGTCCAACCCCATCTATGGCTACACCTTC
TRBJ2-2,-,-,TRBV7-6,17,CASSLSLARTVTGELFF,TGTGCCAGCAGCTTATCACTCGCCAGGACAGTTACGGGGGAGCTGTTTTTT
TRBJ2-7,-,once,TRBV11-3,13,CASSLLGEGEQYF,TGTGCCAGCAGCTTATTAGGCGAGGGCGAGCAGTACTTC
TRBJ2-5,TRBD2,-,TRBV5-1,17,CASSLAPAGGQGETQYF,TGCGCCAGCAGCTTGGCTCCAGCGGGAGGGCAGGGAGAGACCCAGTACTTC
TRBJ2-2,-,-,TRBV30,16,CAWSGDSTTNTGELFF,TGTGCCTGGAGTGGGGACTCGACCACGAACACCGGGGAGCTGTTTTTT
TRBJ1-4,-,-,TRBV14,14,CASSQDRSLGELFF,TGTGCCAGCAGCCAAGATAGGTCACTCGGGGAACTGTTTTTT
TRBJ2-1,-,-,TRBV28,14,CASSLGGAYNEQFF,TGTGCCAGCAGTTTAGGGGGGGCGTACAATGAGCAGTTCTTC
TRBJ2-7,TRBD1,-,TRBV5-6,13,CASFRDRAYEQYF,TGTGCCAGTTTTCGGGACAGAGCCTACGAGCAGTACTTC
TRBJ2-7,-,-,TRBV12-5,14,CASGRGTGEYEQYF,TGTGCTAGTGGACGCGGGACGGGGGAATACGAGCAGTACTTC
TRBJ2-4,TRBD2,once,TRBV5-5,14,CASSATGLVNIQYF,TGTGCCAGCAGCGCGACGGGACTAGTAAACATTCAGTACTTC
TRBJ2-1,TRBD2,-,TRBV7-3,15,CASSLQAGAVDEQFF,TGTGCCAGCAGCTTACAAGCGGGAGCCGTGGATGAGCAGTTCTTC
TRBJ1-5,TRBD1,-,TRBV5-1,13,CASRDSPNQPQHF,TGCGCCAGCCGGGACAGCCCCAATCAGCCCCAGCATTTT
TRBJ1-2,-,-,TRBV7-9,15,CASSLYGSGDYGYTF,TGTGCCAGCAGCTTATACGGGTCGGGGGACTATGGCTACACCTTC
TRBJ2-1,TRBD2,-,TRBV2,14,CANSPITSGGQQFF,TGTGCCAACAGTCCCATTACTAGCGGGGGCCAGCAGTTCTTC
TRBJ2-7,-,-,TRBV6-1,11,CASSVGYEQYF,TGTGCCAGCAGTGTCGGTTACGAGCAGTACTTC
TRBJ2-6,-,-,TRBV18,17,CASSSGQTLSGANVLTF,TGTGCCAGCTCATCCGGACAAACACTCTCTGGGGCCAACGTCCTGACTTTC
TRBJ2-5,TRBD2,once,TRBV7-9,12,CASGTSSETQYF,TGTGCCAGCGGGACTAGCTCAGAGACCCAGTACTTC
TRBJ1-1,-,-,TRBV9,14,CASSGPFGDTEAFF,TGTGCCAGCAGCGGCCCATTCGGGGACACTGAAGCTTTCTTT
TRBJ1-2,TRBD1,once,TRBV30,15,CAWSSIWTGNYGYTF,TGTGCCTGGAGCTCGATTTGGACAGGAAACTATGGCTACACCTTC
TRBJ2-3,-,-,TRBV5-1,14,CASSAGTYTDTQYF,TGCGCCAGCAGTGCCGGGACTTACACAGATACGCAGTATTTT
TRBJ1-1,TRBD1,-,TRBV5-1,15,CASSLGGQGNTEAFF,TGCGCCAGCAGCTTAGGGGGACAGGGTAACACTGAAGCTTTCTTT
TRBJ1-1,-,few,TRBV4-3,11,CASSQFGEAFF,TGCGCCAGCAGCCAATTCGGTGAAGCTTTCTTT
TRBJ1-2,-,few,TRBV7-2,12,CASSFRGGGYTF,TGTGCCAGCAGCTTCCGTGGGGGCGGCTACACCTTC
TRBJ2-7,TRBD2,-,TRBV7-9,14,CASSPPTLAGEQYF,TGTGCCAGCAGCCCCCCCACCCTAGCGGGCGAGCAGTACTTC
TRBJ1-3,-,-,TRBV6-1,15,CASSTRTAAGNTIYF,TGTGCCAGCAGTACGCGGACAGCGGCTGGAAACACCATATATTTT
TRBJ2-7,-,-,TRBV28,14,CASSLRGYSYEQYF,TGTGCCAGCAGTTTAAGAGGTTACTCCTACGAGCAGTACTTC
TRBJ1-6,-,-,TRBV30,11,CASRENSPLHF,TGTGCCTCTAGGGAGAATTCACCCCTCCACTTT
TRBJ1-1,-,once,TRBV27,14,CASSLVGLNTEAFF,TGTGCCAGCAGTTTAGTCGGTTTGAACACTGAAGCTTTCTTT
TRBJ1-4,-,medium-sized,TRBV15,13,CATSRDAGGKLFF,TGTGCCACCAGCAGAGATGCGGGGGGAAAACTGTTTTTT